The sequence of this T cell receptor beta chain was determined in a study of shared clonotypes between healthy human individuals. Study-level results: Naive CD4 clonotypes were shared across several donors at approximately 5.3%.

Trimming removed 3 bases at V and 6 bases at J, with 10 bases between. The CDR3 is 12 amino acids. Germline V gene data show CDR1 as SGHNT and CDR2 as YYREEE (reference sequence). Only CD45RO-negative cells positively selected for CCR7 counted as naive CD8 cells, so terminally differentiated effector memory CD45RA+ cells were excluded. About this clone itself: Its antigen remains unknown.

Deep-level settings were used for running the assay. Authors' data handling: ImmunoSEQ output held junction-only sequences without quality scores, so filtering differed. The data were produced by immunoSEQ multiplex PCR, yet TCRdb's version contains in-frame clones alone and is incomplete. Clone size and V and J calls were adopted from that table, with D and trimming inferred from the DNA. The table records 2 million to 2.5 million clones, about 92% of them present only once. The specimen was naive CD8+ T cells from PBMCs. The V gene is TRBV5-4, the J gene TRBJ2-7, with no clear D. This receptor was identified in a man between 18 and 29 years old in good health. Some clones in this sample may be carry-over from other donors' samples. The DNA of the CDR3 is TGTGCCAGCAGCTGGGGATCCGCCGAGCAGTACTTC. Its translation: CASSWGSAEQYF.